Shown below are 15 T cell receptor beta chains from a single sample sequenced in a study of persistence of HIV-infected CD4 T cells. Their antigen targets remain unknown. Cells were stimulated nonspecifically with anti-CD3/anti-CD28 magnetic beads. CD4+ T cells upregulating both CD40 ligand and CD69 were sorted as responding cells. This was the immunoSEQ version 4 assay in survey mode. Profiled with immunoSEQ multiplex PCR; TCRdb holds only in-frame clones, not every one. The repertoire holds 35,000 to 45,000 clones, with 87% as singletons. Sequencing was performed on CD4+ T cells sorted from PBMCs after roughly 20-hour stimulation, taken from a patient who received antiretroviral therapy. The receptors here all came from an adult man with HIV who was CMV-seropositive.

The chain uses TRBV6-5 and TRBJ1-4; 7 nucleotides match TRBD1. CDR1 and CDR2 (germline): MNHEY, SVGAGI. Trimming cost V 5 bases and J 5 bases; bases outside gene matches: 5. The CDR3 runs 14 residues. CDR3 sequence: CASSRGGQNEKLFF. In DNA, the CDR3 is TGTGCCAGCAGTCGAGGGGGCCAGAATGAAAAACTGTTTTTT.

The CDR3 nucleotides read TGTGCCAGCAGCTTCCACGCCCAGGGAAGCTATGGCTACACCTTC. This codes for CASSFHAQGSYGYTF. The chain joins TRBV5-8 to TRBJ1-2; D may be TRBD1 (5 bases). The CDR3 has 15 residues. Deletions cut 2 bases from V and 4 bases from J, with 15 bases between. Per the germline V gene, CDR1 is SGHTS and CDR2 is YDEGEE.

The rearrangement links TRBV27 to TRBJ2-2, with D perhaps TRBD1 (5 bases). V was pared by 5 bases and J by 3 bases, with 19 bases between. The CDR3 runs 17 residues. Germline CDR1 and CDR2: MNHEY and SMNVEV (reference sequence). CDR3 sequence: CASSPPLAAGYTGELFF. The CDR3 DNA sequence: TGTGCCAGCAGTCCGCCCTTAGCTGCAGGGTACACCGGGGAGCTGTTTTTT.

The V and J genes are TRBV11-3 and TRBJ2-2; no clear D. The CDR3 totals 15 residues. Germline values: CDR1 SGHNT, CDR2 YENEEA. V lost 0 bases, J lost 1 base, and 6 bases lay in between. Here the CDR3 reads CASSLDPGNTGELFF. DNA for the CDR3: TGTGCCAGCAGCTTAGATCCAGGGAACACCGGGGAGCTGTTTTTT.

V gene TRBV7-2 combines with J gene TRBJ2-3; TRBD1 or TRBD2 may be the D gene (5 bases each). Trimming pared 4 bases from V and 4 bases from J, leaving 15 bases between. Germline CDR1 reads SGHTA; CDR2 reads FQGNSA. The CDR3 loop spans 15 amino acids. Here the CDR3 reads CASSSLGALADTQYF. In nucleotides, the CDR3 is TGTGCCAGCAGCTCCCTCGGGGCGTTGGCAGATACGCAGTATTTT.

The gene calls are TRBV10-2 and TRBJ2-1, with 8 bases that match TRBD2. V shed 6 bases and J 4 bases; nucleotides not matched to a gene: 8. CDR1 and CDR2 (germline): WSHSY, SAAADI. The CDR3 length is 15 residues. The DNA for the CDR3 is TGCGCCAGCAGGAAAACTAGCGGCGGTTACAATGAGCAGTTCTTC. Its translation: CASRKTSGGYNEQFF.

The genes are TRBV5-1 and TRBJ2-1, with 8 bases lining up with TRBD1. The CDR3 runs 15 residues. CDR1 is SGHRS and CDR2 is YFSETQ in the germline V gene. The junction had 3 bases not matched to a gene; V was cut back by 2 bases and J by 2 bases. The CDR3 DNA sequence: TGCGCCAGCAGCTTCGGACAGGGCGCCTACAATGAGCAGTTCTTC. The encoded protein is CASSFGQGAYNEQFF.

This clone was recorded a few times. The chain carries TRBV3-1 (or the pseudogene TRBV3-2) and TRBJ2-7; 14 bases align to TRBD2. J lost 3 bases, V lost 5 bases, and 6 bases had no gene match. The CDR3 consists of 16 residues. Germline V lookup: CDR1 LGHDT, CDR2 YNNKEL (reference sequence). CDR3 in DNA: TGTGCCAGCAGCTTCGGGACTAGCGGGAGAGTCTACGAGCAGTACTTC. The encoded protein is CASSFGTSGRVYEQYF.

Here the CDR3 DNA reads TGTGCCAGCAGCAAGGGACAGCCCTCTGGGGCCAACGTCCTGACTTTC. This codes for CASSKGQPSGANVLTF. The rearrangement joins TRBV9 to TRBJ2-6; 7 bases line up with TRBD1. This CDR3 spans 16 amino acids. Per the germline V gene, CDR1 is SGDLS and CDR2 is YYNGEE. J was trimmed by 0 bases and V by 4 bases; bases with no gene match: 4.

CDR3 residues: CASSLATSSGMTEQYF. In DNA, the CDR3 is TGCGCCAGCAGCTTGGCCACCTCTAGCGGGATGACCGAGCAGTACTTC. The V gene is TRBV5-1, the J gene TRBJ2-7, with 9 bases aligning to TRBD2. Germline lookup yields CDR1 SGHRS and CDR2 YFSETQ. The CDR3 consists of 16 residues. V gave up 0 bases and J gave up 6 bases; unmatched junction bases: 10.

This chain connects TRBV19 to TRBJ2-7, with D possibly matching TRBD1 (6 bases). Germline CDR1 is LNHDA and CDR2 is SQIVND (reference sequence). Deletions cut 5 bases from V and 2 bases from J, with 16 bases between. The CDR3 sequence is 15 residues long. The CDR3 is CASSPAGAIPYEQYF. The CDR3 nucleotides are TGTGCCAGTAGTCCAGCAGGGGCTATTCCCTACGAGCAGTACTTC.

This chain links TRBV18 with TRBJ1-1, with no clear D. CDR3 length equals 16 residues. Germline V gene data show CDR1 as KGHSH and CDR2 as LQKENI. The V and J ends lost 0 bases and 1 base respectively, with 12 bases between them. The chain's CDR3 is CASSPPSAAPNTEAFF. The CDR3 region has the DNA TGTGCCAGCTCACCACCGTCCGCAGCCCCGAACACTGAAGCTTTCTTT.

The chain joins TRBV10-2 to TRBJ1-5; D perhaps matches TRBD1 (5 bases). The CDR3 runs 14 residues. Germline CDR1 is WSHSY and CDR2 is SAAADI. V lost 0 bases, J lost 3 bases, and 6 bases lay in between. The CDR3 coding sequence is TGCGCCAGCAGTGAGTCAGGGACCAATCAGCCCCAGCATTTT. This codes for CASSESGTNQPQHF.

The CDR3 loop is CASSYQTGIPEGYTF. Written as DNA, the CDR3 is TGTGCCAGCAGTTACCAAACAGGGATCCCGGAAGGCTACACCTTC. The rearrangement joins TRBV6-5 to TRBJ1-2; a weak D match, TRBD1 (6 bases). The CDR3 is 15 amino acids. Germline CDR1 and CDR2: MNHEY and SVGAGI. Trimming left V 2 bases short and J 8 bases short, with 18 bases between.

This clone was recorded once. The chain combines TRBV25-1 with TRBJ2-7, with 12 bases fitting TRBD2. The CDR3 runs 15 residues. V trimming: 10 bases; J trimming: 3 bases; junction bases outside the gene matches: 10. Germline V CDR1 and CDR2: MGHDK, SYGVNS. CDR3 DNA sequence: TGTGCCACCATAGGATCGACTAGCGGGAGCTACGAGCAGTACTTC. Protein: CATIGSTSGSYEQYF.